This T cell receptor (beta chain) was identified in a study of OX40 agonist ivuxolimab in advanced cancers. About the study: Given to patients was ivuxolimab, an agonistic anti-OX40 (CD134) antibody.

With respect to this clone: The target antigen is unknown. The same CDR3 arises from other DNA sequences in this sample as well.

Findings and limits, study-wide: A proportion of nonresponders additionally exhibited low normalized T-cell clonal expansion.

Using immunoSEQ multiplex PCR, the repertoire was profiled, and TCRdb retains in-frame clones only, with some absent. The repertoire holds 55,000 to 90,000 clones, with 75% to 85% as singletons. Trimming took off 1 base at V and 4 bases at J, with 7 bases between the two ends. Germline values: CDR1 GTSNPN, CDR2 SVGIG (reference sequence). CDR3 length equals 12 residues. The sample here was CD4+ or CD8+ T cells sorted from blood, taken in a trial of the OX40 agonist ivuxolimab. The chain is built from TRBV30 and TRBJ1-2; D remains unclear. This sequence originates from an adult with an advanced solid tumor such as melanoma, head and neck, liver or kidney cancer. CDR3 region: CAWSGGSYGYTF. CDR3 coding DNA: TGTGCCTGGAGTGGAGGGAGCTATGGCTACACCTTC.